This T cell receptor (beta chain) was profiled in a study of T-cell memory formation after mild COVID-19 (dated by TCRdb to about 2021). Notes on the research overall: Most TCR sequence clusters were specific to one of the two donors. Longitudinal TCRalpha and TCRbeta repertoire sequencing tracked T-cell clones expanding and contracting after mild COVID-19 in a couple of donors. The cohort comprised two young, previously healthy adult volunteers, one female and one male. What the work shows at the level of the full study, not this receptor alone: Some responding clones were detected in pre-infection memory, suggesting pre-existing cross-reactive memory T cells joined the SARS-CoV-2 response. Clones that contracted from day 15 to 85 showed balanced CD4/CD8 phenotypes, whereas a second wave of clones that expanded from day 15 to 37 leaned towards CD4+. SARS-CoV-2 specificity of the second-wave clones peaking on day 37 was not confirmed. Contracting CD4+ clones appeared mostly in the CM and EM memory subsets, whereas CD8+ clones were enriched in EMRA. Only two mild cases were covered by the study, and larger cohorts that include severe cases with pre-infection samples were considered necessary.

Measured from the cysteine to the phenylalanine, the CDR3 is 18 residues long. Of all the DNA, just the CDR3 is kept, 54 bases in frame from base 1. V lost 6 bases and J lost 0 bases, and the count of bases not matched to a germline gene is 11. CDR1 and CDR2 are read off the germline V gene (reference sequence) as MNHNY and SVGAGI. TCRdb names Illumina NovaSeq 6000 as the instrument used. cDNA libraries for TCRalpha and TCRbeta were prepared by 5'RACE using constant-segment primers, with sample barcodes and unique molecular identifiers added. Trizol reagent was used to extract RNA from every sample. Amplification of the libraries took two PCR steps, and the second step added a second sample barcode plus Illumina TruSeq adapters. Sequencing of the libraries was done on an Illumina NovaSeq, producing 2 x 150 bp paired-end reads. Concerning the study's data processing: With migec v1.2.7, reads were demultiplexed and then collapsed into UMI-guided consensus sequences. With mixcr v2.1.11, UMI consensuses were aligned to TRA and TRB V and J templates and assembled into clonotypes. A clonotype was counted as expanded or contracted only if both edgeR and NoisET called the change significant, with noise models trained on biological replicates. edgeR calls used a false discovery rate-adjusted p below 0.01 and a log2 fold-change threshold of 1. As an exploratory analysis of dynamics, max-normalized trajectories of the 1000 most abundant clonotypes were examined with PCA combined with hierarchical clustering. Separately sequenced CD4+ and CD8+ repertoires were used to assign the CD4 or CD8 phenotype of responding clones. TCRdb handled the public reads itself, with Q25 trimming in fastp and clone calling in MiXCR, and kept productive beta chains. Rows are unified per CDR3 protein, each entry keeping the most common DNA and genes. TCRdb assigned the V and J calls; the authors' analysis was not used. This sample has 150,000 to 200,000 distinct CDR3 sequences in its table, and 13% to 15% of those were observed once. The top ten clonotypes cover approximately 14% of the sample.

Ficoll-Paque density gradient centrifugation was used to isolate PBMCs. This clonotype turned up a few times. This clone's antigen is unknown. Base qualities are missing; no much larger clone stands one base away. Sequenced sample: PBMCs or a T cell subset sorted from them (not recorded which). This clonotype was sampled from an adult woman who had mild COVID-19 (a few samples of this study predate the infection). The sample titles of this study are shuffled in the database, so cell type and time point are left out; the donor was told from shared clones. This chain is built from TRBV6-6 and TRBJ2-3; 11 junctional bases match TRBD2. In nucleotides, the sequence is TGTGCCAGCAGCGCCGGGGCTAGCGGGAGGCCTAGCACAGATACGCAGTATTTT. Translated, it reads CASSAGASGRPSTDTQYF.